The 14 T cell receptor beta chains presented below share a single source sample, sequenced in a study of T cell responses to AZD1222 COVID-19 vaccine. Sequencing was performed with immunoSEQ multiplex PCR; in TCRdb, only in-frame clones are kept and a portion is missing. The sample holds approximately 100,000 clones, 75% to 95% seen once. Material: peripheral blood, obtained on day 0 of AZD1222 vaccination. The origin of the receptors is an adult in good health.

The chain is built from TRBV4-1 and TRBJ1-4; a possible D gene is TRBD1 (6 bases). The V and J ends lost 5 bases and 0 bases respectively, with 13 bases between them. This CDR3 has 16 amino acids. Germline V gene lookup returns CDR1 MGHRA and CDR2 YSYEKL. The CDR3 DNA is TGCGCCAGCAGCTTTCGGGACATTCCAACTAATGAAAAACTGTTTTTT. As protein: CASSFRDIPTNEKLFF.

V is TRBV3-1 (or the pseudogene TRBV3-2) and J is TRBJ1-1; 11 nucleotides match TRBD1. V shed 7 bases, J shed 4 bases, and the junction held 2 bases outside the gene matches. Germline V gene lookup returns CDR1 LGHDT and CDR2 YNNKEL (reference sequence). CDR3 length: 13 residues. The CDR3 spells CASIGTGGTEAFF. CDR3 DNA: TGTGCCAGCATAGGGACAGGGGGCACTGAAGCTTTCTTT.

The CDR3 loop reads CASSPQGAGGNQPQHF. In DNA form, the CDR3 reads TGTGCCAGCTCACCACAGGGGGCAGGGGGCAATCAGCCCCAGCATTTT. V gene TRBV18 combines with J gene TRBJ1-5; 7 positions agree with TRBD1. The CDR3 is 16 residues long. J lost 2 bases, V lost 1 base, and 5 bases had no gene match. CDR1 and CDR2 (germline): KGHSH, LQKENI.

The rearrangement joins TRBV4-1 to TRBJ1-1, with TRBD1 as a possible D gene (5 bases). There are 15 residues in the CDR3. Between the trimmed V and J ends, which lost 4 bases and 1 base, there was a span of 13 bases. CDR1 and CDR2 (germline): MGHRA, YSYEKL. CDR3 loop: CASSRVGTANTEAFF. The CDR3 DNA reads TGCGCCAGCAGCCGAGTTGGGACGGCGAACACTGAAGCTTTCTTT.

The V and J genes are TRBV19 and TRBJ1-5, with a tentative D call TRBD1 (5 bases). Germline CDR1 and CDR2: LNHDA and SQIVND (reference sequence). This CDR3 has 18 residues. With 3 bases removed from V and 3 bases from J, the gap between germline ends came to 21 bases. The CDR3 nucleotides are TGTGCCAGTAGTATTCGCTCTAGGGGACGGTATTTCAATCAGCCCCAGCATTTT. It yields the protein CASSIRSRGRYFNQPQHF.

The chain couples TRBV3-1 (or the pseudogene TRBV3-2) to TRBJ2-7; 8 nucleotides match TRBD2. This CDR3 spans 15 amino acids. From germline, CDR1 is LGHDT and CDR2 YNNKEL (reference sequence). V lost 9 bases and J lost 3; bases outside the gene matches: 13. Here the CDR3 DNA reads TGTGCCAGTTCCTCCATCGGGGGGGGGTTCTACGAGCAGTACTTC. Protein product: CASSSIGGGFYEQYF.

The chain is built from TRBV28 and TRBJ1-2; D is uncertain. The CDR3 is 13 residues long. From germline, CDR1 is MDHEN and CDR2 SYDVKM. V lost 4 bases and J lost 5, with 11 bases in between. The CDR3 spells CASSWGRDYGYTF. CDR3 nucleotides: TGTGCCAGCAGTTGGGGAAGGGATTATGGCTACACCTTC.

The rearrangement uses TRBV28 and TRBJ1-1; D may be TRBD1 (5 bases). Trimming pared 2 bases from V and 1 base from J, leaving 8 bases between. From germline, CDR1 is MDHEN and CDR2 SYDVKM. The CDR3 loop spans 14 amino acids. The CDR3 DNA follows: TGTGCCAGCAGTTTAGGGGGGACGAACACTGAAGCTTTCTTT. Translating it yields CASSLGGTNTEAFF.

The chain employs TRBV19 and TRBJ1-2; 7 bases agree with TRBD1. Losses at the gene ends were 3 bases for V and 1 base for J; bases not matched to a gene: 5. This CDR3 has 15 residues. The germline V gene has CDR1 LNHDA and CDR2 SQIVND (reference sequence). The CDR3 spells CASSMRDSLNYGYTF. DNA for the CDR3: TGTGCCAGTAGTATGCGGGACAGCCTTAACTATGGCTACACCTTC.

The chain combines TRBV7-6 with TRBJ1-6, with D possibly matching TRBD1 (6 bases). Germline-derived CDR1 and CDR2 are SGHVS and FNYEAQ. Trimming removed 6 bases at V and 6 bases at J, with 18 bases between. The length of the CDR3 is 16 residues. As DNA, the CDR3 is TGTGCCAGCAGAGCAAAACAGGGTTCTGGTAATTCACCCCTCCACTTT. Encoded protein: CASRAKQGSGNSPLHF.

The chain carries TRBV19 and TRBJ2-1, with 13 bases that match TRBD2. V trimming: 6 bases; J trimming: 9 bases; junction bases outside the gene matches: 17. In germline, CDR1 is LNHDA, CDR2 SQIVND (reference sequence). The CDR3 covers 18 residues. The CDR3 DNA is TGTGCCAGTAGAACAGGATGGGCCGGGACTAGCGGGGATTTTGAGCAGTTCTTC. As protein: CASRTGWAGTSGDFEQFF. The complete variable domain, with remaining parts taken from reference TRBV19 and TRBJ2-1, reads DGGITQSPKYLFRKEGQNVTLSCEQNLNHDAMYWYRQDPGQGLRLIYYSQIVNDFQKGDIAEGYSVSREKKESFPLTVTSAQKNPTAFYLCASRTGWAGTSGDFEQFFGPGTRLTVL.

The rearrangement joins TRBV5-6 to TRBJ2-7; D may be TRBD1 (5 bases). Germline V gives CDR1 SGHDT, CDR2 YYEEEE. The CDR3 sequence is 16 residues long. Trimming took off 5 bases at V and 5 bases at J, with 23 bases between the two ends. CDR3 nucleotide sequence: TGTGCCAGCAGACTCATCCTTACACCCAGGGTAAACGAGCAGTACTTC. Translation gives CASRLILTPRVNEQYF.

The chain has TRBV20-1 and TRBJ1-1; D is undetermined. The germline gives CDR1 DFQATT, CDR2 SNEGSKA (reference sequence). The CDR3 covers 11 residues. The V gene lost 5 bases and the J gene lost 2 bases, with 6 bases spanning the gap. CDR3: CSALFNTEAFF. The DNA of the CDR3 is TGCAGTGCTCTATTTAACACTGAAGCTTTCTTT.

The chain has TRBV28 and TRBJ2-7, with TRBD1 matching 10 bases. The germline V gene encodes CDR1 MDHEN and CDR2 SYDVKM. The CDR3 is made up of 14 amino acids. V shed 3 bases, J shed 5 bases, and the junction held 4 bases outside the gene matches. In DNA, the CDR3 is TGTGCCAGCAGTTTCGGGACAGGGGCGGACGAGCAGTACTTC. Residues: CASSFGTGADEQYF.